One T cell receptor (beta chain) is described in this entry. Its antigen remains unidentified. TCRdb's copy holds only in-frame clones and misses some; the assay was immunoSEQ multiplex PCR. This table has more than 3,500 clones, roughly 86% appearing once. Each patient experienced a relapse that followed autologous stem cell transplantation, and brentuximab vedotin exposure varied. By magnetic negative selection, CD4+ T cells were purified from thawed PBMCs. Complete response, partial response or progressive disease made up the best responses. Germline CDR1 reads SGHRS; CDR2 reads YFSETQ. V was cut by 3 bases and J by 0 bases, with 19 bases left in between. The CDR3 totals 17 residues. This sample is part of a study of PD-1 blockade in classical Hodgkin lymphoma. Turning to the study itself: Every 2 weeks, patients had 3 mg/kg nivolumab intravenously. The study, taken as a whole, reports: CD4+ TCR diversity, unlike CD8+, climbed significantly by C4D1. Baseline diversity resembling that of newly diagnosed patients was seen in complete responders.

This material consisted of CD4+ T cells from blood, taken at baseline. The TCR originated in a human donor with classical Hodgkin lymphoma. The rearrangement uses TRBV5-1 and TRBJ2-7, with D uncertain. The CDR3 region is CASSSRIVKTFSYEQYF. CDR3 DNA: TGCGCCAGCAGCTCCCGGATAGTAAAGACCTTCTCCTACGAGCAGTACTTC.